The 3 T cell receptor beta chains below were found in one sample sequenced in a study of tumor-infiltrating lymphocytes in localized non-small cell lung cancer. Profiled with immunoSEQ multiplex PCR; TCRdb holds only in-frame clones, not every one. This sample has some 9,000 clones, with approximately 74% found just once. Sequencing was carried out using uninvolved lung tissue not adjacent to the tumor. Receptors originate from a human donor with non-small cell lung cancer.

The chain employs TRBV9 and TRBJ1-1; D gene ambiguous. The V gene lost 1 base and the J gene lost 4 bases, with 8 bases spanning the gap. Germline values: CDR1 SGDLS, CDR2 YYNGEE. This CDR3 spans 13 amino acids. CDR3 region: CASSVNRGTEAFF. The CDR3 region has the DNA TGTGCCAGCAGCGTAAATCGGGGCACTGAAGCTTTCTTT.

CDR3 sequence (DNA): TGTGCCAGCAGCGGGTGGGGGGGGCTGACCGGGGAGCTGTTTTTT. Translation: CASSGWGGLTGELFF. The chain is built from TRBV11-2 and TRBJ2-2, with TRBD2 as a possible D gene (7 bases). V gave up 5 bases and J gave up 5 bases, with 15 bases separating them. The CDR3 is 15 residues long. The V gene's germline CDR1 is SGHAT and CDR2 FQNNGV. Complete variable domain (other parts from reference TRBV11-2 and TRBJ2-2): EAGVAQSPRYKIIEKRQSVAFWCNPISGHATLYWYQQILGQGPKLLIQFQNNGVVDDSQLPKDRFSAERLKGVDSTLKIQPAKLEDSAVYLCASSGWGGLTGELFFGEGSRLTVL.

This chain uses TRBV7-2 with TRBJ2-7, with 15 bases aligning to TRBD2. Trimming took 5 bases from V and 7 from J; bases not matched to a gene: 6. Germline V gene lookup returns CDR1 SGHTA and CDR2 FQGNSA. CDR3 size: 15 residues. CDR3 sequence: CASSPTGLAGGEQYF. CDR3 DNA sequence: TGTGCCAGCAGCCCCACGGGACTAGCGGGAGGTGAGCAGTACTTC.